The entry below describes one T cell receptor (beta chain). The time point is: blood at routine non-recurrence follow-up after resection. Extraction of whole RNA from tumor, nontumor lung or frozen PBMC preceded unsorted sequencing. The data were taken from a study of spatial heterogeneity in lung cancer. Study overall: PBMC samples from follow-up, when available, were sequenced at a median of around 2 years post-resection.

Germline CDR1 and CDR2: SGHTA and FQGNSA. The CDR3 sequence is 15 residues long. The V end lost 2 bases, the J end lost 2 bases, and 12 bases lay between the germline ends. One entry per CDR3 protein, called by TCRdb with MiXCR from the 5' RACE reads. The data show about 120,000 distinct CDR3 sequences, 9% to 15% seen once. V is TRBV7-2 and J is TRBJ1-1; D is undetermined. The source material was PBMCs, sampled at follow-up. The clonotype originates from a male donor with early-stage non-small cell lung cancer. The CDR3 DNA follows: TGTGCCAGCAGCTTATCGTCCGGCCGAAACACTGAAGCTTTCTTT. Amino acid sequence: CASSLSSGRNTEAFF.